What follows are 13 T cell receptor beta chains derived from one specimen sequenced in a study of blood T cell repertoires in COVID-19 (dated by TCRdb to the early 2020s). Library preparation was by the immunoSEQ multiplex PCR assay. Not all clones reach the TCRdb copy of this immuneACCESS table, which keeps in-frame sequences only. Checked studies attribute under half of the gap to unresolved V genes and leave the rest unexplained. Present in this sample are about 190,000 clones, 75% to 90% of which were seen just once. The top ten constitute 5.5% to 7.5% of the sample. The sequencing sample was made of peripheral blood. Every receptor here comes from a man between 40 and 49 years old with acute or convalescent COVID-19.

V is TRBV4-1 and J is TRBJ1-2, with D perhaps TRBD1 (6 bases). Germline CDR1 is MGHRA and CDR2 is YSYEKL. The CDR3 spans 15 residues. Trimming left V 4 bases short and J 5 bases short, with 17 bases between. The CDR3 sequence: CASSPQIGGAYGYTF. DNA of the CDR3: TGCGCCAGCAGCCCCCAGATAGGGGGGGCTTATGGCTACACCTTC.

DNA for the CDR3: TGTGCCAGCAGCTTAACTAGCGGGAACTCCTACGAGCAGTACTTC. This gives the protein CASSLTSGNSYEQYF. The chain links TRBV7-2 to TRBJ2-7; TRBD2 matches 10 bases. Per germline, CDR1 SGHTA and CDR2 FQGNSA. The CDR3 loop spans 15 amino acids. The J segment lost 0 bases and the V segment lost 2 bases, leaving 1 base of the junction unmatched.

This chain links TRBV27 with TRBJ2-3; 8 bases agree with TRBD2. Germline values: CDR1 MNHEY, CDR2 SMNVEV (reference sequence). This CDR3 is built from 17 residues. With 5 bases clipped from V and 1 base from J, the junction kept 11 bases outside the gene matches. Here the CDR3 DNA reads TGTGCCAGCAGTCCACTCCTGCCGGGACTAGGCACAGATACGCAGTATTTT. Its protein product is CASSPLLPGLGTDTQYF.

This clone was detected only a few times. CDR3 residues: CSAQGGANEKLFF. The CDR3 DNA reads TGCAGCGCCCAAGGGGGCGCGAATGAAAAACTGTTTTTT. This rearrangement joins TRBV29-1 to TRBJ1-4, with 7 bases fitting TRBD1. The germline V gene encodes CDR1 SQVTM and CDR2 ANQGSEA. The ends lost 7 bases at V and 5 bases at J; junction bases unmatched: 7. The CDR3 length is 13 residues.

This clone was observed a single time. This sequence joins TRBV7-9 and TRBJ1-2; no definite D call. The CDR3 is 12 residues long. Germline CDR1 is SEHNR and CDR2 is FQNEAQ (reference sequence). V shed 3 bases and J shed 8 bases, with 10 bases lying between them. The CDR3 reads CASSFNSGGYTF. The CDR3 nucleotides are TGTGCCAGCAGCTTTAACAGTGGAGGCTACACCTTC. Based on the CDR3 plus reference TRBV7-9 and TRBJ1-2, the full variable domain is DTGVSQNPRHKITKRGQNVTFRCDPISEHNRLYWYRQTLGQGPEFLTYFQNEAQLEKSRLLSDRFSAERPKGSFSTLEIQRTEQGDSAMYLCASSFNSGGYTFGSGTRLTVV.

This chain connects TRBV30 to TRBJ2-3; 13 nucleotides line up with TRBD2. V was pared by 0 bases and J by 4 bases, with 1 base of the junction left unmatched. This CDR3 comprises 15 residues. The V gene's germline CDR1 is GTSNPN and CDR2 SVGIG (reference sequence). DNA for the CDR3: TGTGCCTGGAGTGTACTAGCGGGGGGGCCAGATACGCAGTATTTT. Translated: CAWSVLAGGPDTQYF.

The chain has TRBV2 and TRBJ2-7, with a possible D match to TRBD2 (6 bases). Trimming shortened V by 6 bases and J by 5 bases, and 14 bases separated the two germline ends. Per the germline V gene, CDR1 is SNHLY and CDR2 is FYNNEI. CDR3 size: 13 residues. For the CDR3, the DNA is TGTGCCAGCAGATCGGGAGATACCCACGAGCAGTACTTC. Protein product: CASRSGDTHEQYF.

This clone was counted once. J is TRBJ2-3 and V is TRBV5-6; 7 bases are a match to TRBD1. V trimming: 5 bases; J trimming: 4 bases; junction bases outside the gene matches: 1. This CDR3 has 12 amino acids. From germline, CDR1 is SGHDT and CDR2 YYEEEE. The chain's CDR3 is CASRQGADTQYF. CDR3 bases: TGTGCCAGCAGGCAGGGGGCAGATACGCAGTATTTT.

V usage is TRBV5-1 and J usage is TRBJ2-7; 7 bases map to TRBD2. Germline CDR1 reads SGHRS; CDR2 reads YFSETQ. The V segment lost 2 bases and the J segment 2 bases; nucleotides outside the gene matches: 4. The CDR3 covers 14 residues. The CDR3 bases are TGCGCCAGCAGCTTTCTTGGGGGGGCCTACGAGCAGTACTTC. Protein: CASSFLGGAYEQYF.

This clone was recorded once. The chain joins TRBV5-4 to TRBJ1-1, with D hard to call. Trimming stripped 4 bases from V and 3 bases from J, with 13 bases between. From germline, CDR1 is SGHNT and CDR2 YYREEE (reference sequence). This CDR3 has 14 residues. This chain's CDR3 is CASSPGFRDTEAFF. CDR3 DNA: TGTGCCAGCAGCCCGGGATTTAGGGACACTGAAGCTTTCTTT.

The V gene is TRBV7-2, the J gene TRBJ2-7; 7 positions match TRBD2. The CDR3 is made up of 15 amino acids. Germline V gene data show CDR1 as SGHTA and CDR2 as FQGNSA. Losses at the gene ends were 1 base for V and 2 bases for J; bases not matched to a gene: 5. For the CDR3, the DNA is TGTGCCAGCAGCTTAGTTAGCGGGCCAACCTACGAGCAGTACTTC. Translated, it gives CASSLVSGPTYEQYF.

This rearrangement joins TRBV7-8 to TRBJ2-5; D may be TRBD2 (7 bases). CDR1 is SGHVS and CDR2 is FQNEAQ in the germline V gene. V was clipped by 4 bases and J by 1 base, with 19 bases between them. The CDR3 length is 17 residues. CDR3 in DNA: TGTGCCAGCAGCTCCCCCTGGGGGGGCAATTCCCAAGAGACCCAGTACTTC. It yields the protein CASSSPWGGNSQETQYF.

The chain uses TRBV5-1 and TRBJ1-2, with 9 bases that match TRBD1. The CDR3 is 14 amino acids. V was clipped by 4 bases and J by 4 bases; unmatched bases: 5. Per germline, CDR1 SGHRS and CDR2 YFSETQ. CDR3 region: CASSPPDRGYGYTF. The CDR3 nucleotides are TGCGCCAGCAGCCCGCCGGACAGGGGCTATGGCTACACCTTC.